These 21 T cell receptor beta chains originate from one sample sequenced in a study of cytotoxic CD8 clonotypes in ibrutinib-treated CLL. Produced via immunoSEQ multiplex PCR; TCRdb's table is partial and in-frame only. The table includes about 150,000 clones, about 80% detected once. This material consisted of PBMCs, taken after 24 months of ibrutinib treatment. Source of these receptors: a human donor with chronic lymphocytic leukemia.

This clone was seen a handful of times. V is TRBV7-7 and J is TRBJ1-5; possible D gene TRBD1, 5 bases. The ends were cut back, 5 bases at V and 3 bases at J, with 8 bases in the middle. There are 13 residues in the CDR3. The germline CDR1 and CDR2 sequences are SSHAT and FNYEAQ (reference sequence). This CDR3 reads CASSQGNNQPQHF. In nucleotides, the CDR3 is TGTGCCAGCAGCCAGGGAAACAATCAGCCCCAGCATTTT.

The rearrangement joins TRBV27 to TRBJ2-3, with D possibly being TRBD2 (5 bases). CDR1 MNHEY and CDR2 SMNVEV come from the germline V gene (reference sequence). The CDR3 loop spans 13 amino acids. The V gene lost 6 bases and the J gene lost 1 base, with 8 bases spanning the gap. The CDR3 region is CASREGGTDTQYF. The CDR3 bases are TGTGCCAGCAGAGAGGGTGGCACAGATACGCAGTATTTT.

The V and J genes are TRBV7-2 and TRBJ2-1, with D possibly being TRBD2 (5 bases). The CDR3 is 11 residues long. Germline loops: CDR1 SGHTA, CDR2 FQGNSA. V was cut by 11 bases and J by 3 bases, with 8 bases left in between. CDR3 protein: CAARDYNEQFF. CDR3 DNA sequence: TGTGCCGCCCGGGACTACAATGAGCAGTTCTTC.

The V and J genes are TRBV7-3 and TRBJ2-1; D remains unclear. Germline V gene data show CDR1 as SGHTA and CDR2 as FQGTGA. Trimming removed 2 bases from V and 0 bases from J, with 8 bases in between. The CDR3 contains 15 residues. The DNA of the CDR3 is TGTGCCAGCAGCTTATTCCAAAGCTCCTACAATGAGCAGTTCTTC. Its protein product is CASSLFQSSYNEQFF.

This chain connects TRBV2 to TRBJ1-2; D is uncertain. Trimming took 0 bases from V and 7 from J, leaving 9 bases between them. This CDR3 has 13 amino acids. CDR1 is SNHLY and CDR2 is FYNNEI in the germline V gene. The CDR3: CASSEARGGGYTF. DNA of the CDR3: TGTGCCAGCAGTGAAGCGCGGGGTGGTGGCTACACCTTC.

V and J are TRBV28 and TRBJ1-4; D ambiguous. With 4 bases removed from V and 0 bases from J, the gap between germline ends came to 6 bases. This CDR3 region has 14 residues. The germline CDR1 and CDR2 sequences are MDHEN and SYDVKM. The CDR3: CASSSPATNEKLFF. The DNA for the CDR3 is TGTGCCAGCAGTTCACCTGCAACTAATGAAAAACTGTTTTTT.

This clone was found a few times. This chain connects TRBV7-3 to TRBJ2-2, with 7 positions matching TRBD2. V was clipped by 2 bases and J by 7 bases; unmatched bases: 7. The CDR3 runs 15 residues. The V gene's germline CDR1 is SGHTA and CDR2 FQGTGA. The CDR3 spells CASSLAAGVVGELFF. The DNA for the CDR3 is TGTGCCAGCAGCTTAGCGGCGGGAGTGGTCGGGGAGCTGTTTTTT.

The chain has TRBV14 and TRBJ2-7, with D perhaps matching TRBD1 (5 bases). In germline, CDR1 is SGHDN, CDR2 FVKESK. With 5 bases removed from V and 3 bases from J, the gap between germline ends came to 8 bases. The CDR3 is 12 residues long. CDR3 amino acids: CASSRQLYEQYF. The CDR3 DNA reads TGTGCCAGCAGCAGACAGCTCTACGAGCAGTACTTC.

This chain connects TRBV6-1 to TRBJ2-2; D unresolved. Germline V gives CDR1 MNHNS, CDR2 SASEGT. The V and J ends lost 4 bases and 5 bases respectively, with 8 bases between them. This CDR3 is built from 13 residues. This CDR3 is CASSGYGTGELFF. The DNA for the CDR3 is TGTGCCAGCAGTGGCTACGGAACCGGGGAGCTGTTTTTT.

The rearrangement joins TRBV30 to TRBJ2-4; no reliable D call. V was cut by 4 bases and J by 0 bases, with 7 bases left in between. Germline CDR1 GTSNPN, CDR2 SVGIG (reference sequence). The CDR3 extends over 13 amino acids. This CDR3 reads CAWNSLAKNIQYF. The CDR3 DNA sequence: TGTGCCTGGAACTCCCTAGCCAAAAACATTCAGTACTTC.

The rearrangement uses TRBV5-5 and TRBJ1-2; D gene uncertain. Germline V lookup: CDR1 SGHKS, CDR2 YYEKEE (reference sequence). CDR3 length equals 12 residues. The V gene lost 0 bases and the J gene lost 5 bases, with 5 bases spanning the gap. The CDR3: CASSLGNYGYTF. For the CDR3, the DNA is TGTGCCAGCAGCTTGGGAAATTATGGCTACACCTTC.

This clone was recorded only once. The chain joins TRBV4-3 to TRBJ2-2; D uncertain. V was pared by 4 bases and J by 5 bases, with 8 bases between. Germline lookup yields CDR1 LGHNA and CDR2 YSLEER. CDR3 length: 13 residues. The CDR3 loop is CASSRTLTGELFF. CDR3 in DNA: TGCGCCAGCAGCCGAACACTGACCGGGGAGCTGTTTTTT.

This sequence joins TRBV7-2 and TRBJ2-6; D call uncertain. Germline V CDR1 and CDR2: SGHTA, FQGNSA. The CDR3 consists of 18 residues. V was pared by 1 base and J by 0 bases, with 13 bases between. CDR3 region: CASSLGPGSYSGANVLTF. The CDR3 region has the DNA TGTGCCAGCAGCTTAGGCCCGGGCAGCTACTCTGGGGCCAACGTCCTGACTTTC.

This clone was detected a few times. The V call is TRBV28, the J call TRBJ2-4; D not certain. Germline V lookup: CDR1 MDHEN, CDR2 SYDVKM. The CDR3 has 18 residues. Trimming stripped 6 bases from V and 1 base from J, with 22 bases between. CDR3 sequence (DNA): TGTGCCAGCAGCCCCGTTCCGGGCGATCGAGTGGCCAAAAACATTCAGTACTTC. Protein: CASSPVPGDRVAKNIQYF.

This clone appeared once. CDR3 nucleotide sequence: TGTGCCAGCAGCCCGCCGGCAGGGAGATACTCTGGAAACACCATATATTTT. Amino acid sequence: CASSPPAGRYSGNTIYF. The chain joins TRBV13 to TRBJ1-3, with D perhaps TRBD1 (5 bases). Germline V lookup: CDR1 PRHDT, CDR2 FYEKMQ (reference sequence). The CDR3 extends over 17 amino acids. The ends were cut back, 5 bases at V and 0 bases at J, with 17 bases in the middle.

This clone has just one count. V and J are TRBV28 and TRBJ1-1, with D unclear. In germline, CDR1 is MDHEN, CDR2 SYDVKM. The CDR3 spans 13 residues. V dropped 6 bases and J dropped 1 base, with 9 bases sitting between them. The DNA for the CDR3 is TGTGCCAGCAGCCGCTCAGGGAACACTGAAGCTTTCTTT. It yields the protein CASSRSGNTEAFF. Full variable domain (remainder filled in from reference TRBV28 and TRBJ1-1): DVKVTQSSRYLVKRTGEKVFLECVQDMDHENMFWYRQDPGLGLRLIYFSYDVKMKEKGDIPEGYSVSREKKERFSLILESASTNQTSMYLCASSRSGNTEAFFGQGTRLTVV.

This sequence joins TRBV21-1 and TRBJ2-3; the table calls TRBD2, which could not be checked here. TRBV21-1 is described as a pseudogene. The CDR3 extends over 12 amino acids. The CDR3 sequence is CASSKGGDTQYF. The CDR3 coding sequence is TGTGCCAGCAGCAAAGGAGGGGATACGCAGTATTTT.

This clone was seen at least ten times. In nucleotides, the CDR3 is TGTGCCAGCAGCTTAGGTAGCATGGATACGCAGTATTTT. Amino acids: CASSLGSMDTQYF. The chain links TRBV7-2 to TRBJ2-3; D gene ambiguous. Trimming stripped 1 base from V and 6 bases from J, with 8 bases between. Germline loops: CDR1 SGHTA, CDR2 FQGNSA. This CDR3 comprises 13 residues.

This sequence joins TRBV27 and TRBJ1-2; TRBD1 might be the D (5 bases). Germline values: CDR1 MNHEY, CDR2 SMNVEV (reference sequence). The V gene lost 0 bases and the J gene lost 0 bases, with 14 bases spanning the gap. This CDR3 has 17 residues. CDR3 nucleotide sequence: TGTGCCAGCAGTTTATCGTCGCAGGGATTTCCTAACTATGGCTACACCTTC. As protein: CASSLSSQGFPNYGYTF.

This chain links TRBV19 with TRBJ2-1; tentatively, D is TRBD1 (5 bases). CDR3 length: 15 amino acids. Germline CDR1 reads LNHDA; CDR2 reads SQIVND (reference sequence). V shed 3 bases and J shed 0 bases, with 9 bases lying between them. The CDR3: CASSMGQGSYNEQFF. CDR3 coding DNA: TGTGCCAGTAGTATGGGTCAGGGCTCCTACAATGAGCAGTTCTTC.

This chain connects TRBV5-6 to TRBJ1-5; unclear D gene. The V gene lost 0 bases and the J gene lost 6 bases, with 7 bases spanning the gap. Looked up from germline, CDR1 is SGHDT and CDR2 is YYEEEE. The CDR3 is 13 amino acids. The CDR3 DNA sequence: TGTGCCAGCAGCTTGGCCGGCTTTCAGCCCCAGCATTTT. Its translation is CASSLAGFQPQHF.